This T cell receptor (beta chain) appears in the sequencing data of a study of shared T cell receptors in the human thymus. Method: immunoSEQ multiplex PCR; TCRdb's copy keeps in-frame clones and lacks some. This table holds 600,000 to 900,000 clones, approximately 83% found once. Trimming left V 5 bases short and J 3 bases short, with 4 bases between. In germline, CDR1 is SNHLY, CDR2 FYNNEI. This CDR3 region has 12 residues. This same sample was also taken into another study, of human thymus T cells. That source reports: The people who donated were healthy Finnish babies having corrective surgery for congenital heart defects. It was from resections taken during corrective heart surgery that the thymus tissue came. It looked as if thymic and blood repertoires used V and J genes in a biased way. Related work found strong thymic repertoire overlap between unrelated individuals.

The sequence came from a girl under two years old with a congenital heart defect. The sample was thymocytes. The rearrangement joins TRBV2 to TRBJ2-2, with unresolved D. The DNA of the CDR3 is TGTGCCAGCAGTCCAGACACCGGGGAGCTGTTTTTT. As protein: CASSPDTGELFF. The full variable domain, with the rest looked up from reference TRBV2 and TRBJ2-2, is EPEVTQTPSHQVTQMGQEVILRCVPISNHLYFYWYRQILGQKVEFLVSFYNNEISEKSEIFDDQFSVERPDGSNFTLKIRSTKLEDSAMYFCASSPDTGELFFGEGSRLTVL.